Shown below are 11 T cell receptor beta chains from a single sample sequenced in a study of spatial heterogeneity in lung cancer. Using its own MiXCR run on the 5' RACE reads, TCRdb lists one record per CDR3 protein. Among around 8,900 distinct CDR3 sequences listed, about 2.7% were seen once. Their cognate antigens are unknown. General study findings and limits: Mutation tallies in tumors tracked expanded intratumoral alpha and beta TCR counts.

Time point meaning: sample taken at primary tumor resection. The sample consisted of lung tumor tissue, taken at surgery. Receptors were obtained from a male donor with early-stage non-small cell lung cancer.

In its sample, this clonotype ranks as medium-sized (0.01 to 0.1%). The genes are TRBV28 and TRBJ2-7; 7 nucleotides line up with TRBD2. Germline CDR1 and CDR2: MDHEN and SYDVKM. V gave up 3 bases and J gave up 3 bases; unmatched junction bases: 8. The CDR3 runs to 15 residues. This CDR3 is CASSFAGGEVYEQYF. The DNA for the CDR3 is TGTGCCAGCAGTTTTGCTGGGGGGGAGGTCTACGAGCAGTACTTC. Full variable domain (rest looked up from reference TRBV28 and TRBJ2-7): DVKVTQSSRYLVKRTGEKVFLECVQDMDHENMFWYRQDPGLGLRLIYFSYDVKMKEKGDIPEGYSVSREKKERFSLILESASTNQTSMYLCASSFAGGEVYEQYFGPGTRLTVT.

This clonotype is judged medium-sized. The J gene is TRBJ2-7, the V gene TRBV20-1, with 7 bases matching TRBD2. This CDR3 spans 14 amino acids. Germline V gives CDR1 DFQATT, CDR2 SNEGSKA (reference sequence). V shed 3 bases and J 5 bases; nucleotides not matched to a gene: 10. CDR3 region: CSASGGSLTDEQYF. DNA of the CDR3: TGCAGTGCTAGCGGGGGGTCCTTAACGGACGAGCAGTACTTC.

By frequency in the sample, this clonotype is medium-sized. The chain has TRBV20-1 and TRBJ1-2, with D hard to call. Germline CDR1 and CDR2: DFQATT and SNEGSKA (reference sequence). This CDR3 contains 14 residues. The V end was cut by 0 bases, the J end by 4 bases, with 12 bases between. The CDR3 DNA reads as TGCAGTGCTAGAGATCAACGGGGAATCTATGGCTACACCTTC. The encoded protein is CSARDQRGIYGYTF.

This clonotype was observed at least ten times. The chain combines TRBV7-6 with TRBJ1-2, with TRBD1 matching over 8 bases. Trimming at V came to 5 bases and at J to 7 bases, leaving 12 bases not matched to a gene. This CDR3 spans 15 amino acids. The germline V gene has CDR1 SGHVS and CDR2 FNYEAQ. The CDR3 DNA is TGTGCCAGCAGCCACGGACAGGGTGGTCCGGGTGGCTACACCTTC. It translates to CASSHGQGGPGGYTF.

This clonotype is labeled as medium-sized. The rearrangement joins TRBV4-2 to TRBJ1-4; D uncertain. CDR3 length: 14 amino acids. V gave up 1 base and J gave up 4 bases, with 7 bases separating them. CDR1 LGHNA and CDR2 YNFKEQ come from the germline V gene. In nucleotides, the CDR3 is TGTGCCAGCAGCCAAGTGGGCCATAATGAAAAACTGTTTTTT. Protein product: CASSQVGHNEKLFF.

On this clonotype: A much larger clonotype is one base distant, so this may be a read error. The conserved final phenylalanine or tryptophan is absent from the CDR3, which likely points to a read error. CDR3: CASSGQTYEQYY. The CDR3 nucleotides are TGTGCCAGCAGTGGACAAACCTACGAGCAGTACTAC. The chain has TRBV6-1 and TRBJ2-7; D gene ambiguous. The V and J ends lost 4 bases and 2 bases respectively, with 6 bases between them. The CDR3 is 12 residues long. CDR1 is MNHNS, CDR2 SASEGT, per germline.

This clonotype was recorded many times. J is TRBJ2-1 and V is TRBV7-2, with 8 bases that match TRBD1. The CDR3 is 16 amino acids. Trimming took 2 bases from V and 3 from J; bases not matched to a gene: 6. CDR1 and CDR2 (germline): SGHTA, FQGNSA. CDR3 DNA: TGTGCCAGCAGCTTAACAGGGGGTGGTATCTACAATGAGCAGTTCTTC. It specifies CASSLTGGGIYNEQFF.

This clonotype was found many times. The rearrangement links TRBV9 to TRBJ2-3; 8 nucleotides agree with TRBD2. Losses at the gene ends were 0 bases for V and 5 bases for J; bases not matched to a gene: 5. CDR3 length equals 15 residues. Germline V gene lookup returns CDR1 SGDLS and CDR2 YYNGEE. DNA of the CDR3: TGTGCCAGCAGCGTAGCGGGGGGGCCGCTAGATACGCAGTATTTT. Translating gives CASSVAGGPLDTQYF.

This clonotype is medium-sized within its sample. The rearrangement joins TRBV18 to TRBJ2-3; 7 nucleotides align to TRBD1. CDR1 is KGHSH, CDR2 LQKENI, per germline. This CDR3 has 16 residues. J gave up 1 base and V 4 bases, and 8 bases lay outside the gene matches. The chain's CDR3 is CASSRLGQTGTDTQYF. The DNA of the CDR3 is TGTGCCAGCTCACGACTGGGACAGACGGGCACAGATACGCAGTATTTT.

This clonotype has a count of ten or more. The chain carries TRBV20-1 and TRBJ1-1, with unresolved D. The germline CDR1 and CDR2 sequences are DFQATT and SNEGSKA (reference sequence). The germline V and J ends were trimmed by 2 bases and 1 base, with 8 bases remaining between them. There are 13 residues in the CDR3. The CDR3, as DNA: TGCAGTGCTAGACGGGGTGGGAACACTGAAGCTTTCTTT. It specifies CSARRGGNTEAFF.

This clonotype was detected ten times or more. J is TRBJ2-7 and V is TRBV3-1; 8 bases are a match to TRBD1. CDR1 LGHDT and CDR2 YNNKEL come from the germline V gene (reference sequence). V gave up 0 bases and J gave up 3 bases; unmatched junction bases: 7. This CDR3 comprises 16 residues. In DNA, the CDR3 is TGTGCCAGCAGCCAAGAATCCCGGACAGGGCTCTACGAGCAGTACTTC. It yields the protein CASSQESRTGLYEQYF.